This T cell receptor (beta chain) was retrieved from a study of response to subunit inactivated influenza vaccine (dated by TCRdb to the late 2010s). For the wider study: The study used deep quantitative T cell receptor repertoire profiling to track responses to a trivalent subunit inactivated influenza vaccine. On the study overall, not on this receptor specifically: According to the authors, only a limited number of new T cells may be recruited by each seasonal influenza vaccination.

Read against the paper, the sample's time point label means: around 42 days after influenza vaccine administration. As regards this clonotype: This receptor's antigen is unknown. Base quality data are lacking; no much larger clone is found one base away.

The method was RT-PCR. The sample was run on an Illumina HiSeq 2500. TCRdb redid the processing of the public reads, applying fastp at Q25 and MiXCR, and retained in-frame beta chains. A single entry per CDR3 protein holds the most common genes and DNA from its merged rows. The sample table holds over 450,000 distinct CDR3 sequences, of which 13% were seen once. The ten largest clonotypes hold around 14% of the sample. Sequences were derived from PBMCs from blood, sampled more than 35 days after vaccination. This clonotype originated in a man aged 45-65 years who received an inactivated influenza vaccine. Donor details come from another sample of the same person, matched by shared clones.

The DNA sequence is given as TGCAGTGCTAGAGATCAAGGGGGGCCGTCCTACAATGAGCAGTTCTTC. Translated, this gives CSARDQGGPSYNEQFF. This chain joins TRBV20-1 to TRBJ2-1; the D element could tentatively be TRBD1 or TRBD2, as 6 bases agree for each. CDR1 and CDR2 are read off the germline V gene (reference sequence) as DFQATT and SNEGSKA. The CDR3 covers 16 residues, taking in both the cysteine and the phenylalanine. Just the 48-base CDR3 DNA is kept, in frame starting at base 1. V was cut back by 0 bases and J by 1 base, leaving a gap of 13 bases between them.